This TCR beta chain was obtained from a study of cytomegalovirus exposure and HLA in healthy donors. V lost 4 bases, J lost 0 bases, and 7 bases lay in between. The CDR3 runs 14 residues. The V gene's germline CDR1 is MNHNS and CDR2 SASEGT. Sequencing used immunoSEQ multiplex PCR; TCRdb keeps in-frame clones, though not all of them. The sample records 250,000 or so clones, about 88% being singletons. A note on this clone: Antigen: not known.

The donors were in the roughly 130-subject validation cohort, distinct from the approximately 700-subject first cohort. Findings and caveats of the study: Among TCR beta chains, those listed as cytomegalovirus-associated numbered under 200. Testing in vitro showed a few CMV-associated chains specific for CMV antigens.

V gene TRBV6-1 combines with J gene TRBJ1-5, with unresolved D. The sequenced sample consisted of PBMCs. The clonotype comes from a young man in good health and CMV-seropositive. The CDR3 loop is CASSVTTSNQPQHF. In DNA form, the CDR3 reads TGTGCCAGCAGTGTAACTACTAGCAATCAGCCCCAGCATTTT.